This TCR beta chain derives from a study of shared clonotypes between healthy human individuals. CD45RO-negative CD8 cells positively selected for CCR7 made up the naive population, which excluded terminally differentiated effector memory CD45RA+ cells. The CDR3 is made up of 15 amino acids. Germline V gene sequence: CDR1 SGHAT, CDR2 FQNNGV. Trimming took off 5 bases at V and 0 bases at J, with 14 bases between the two ends. Sequenced by immunoSEQ multiplex PCR; TCRdb stores in-frame clones only, minus some. The sample has around 2.1 million clones; 93% are singletons. The gene calls are TRBV11-2 and TRBJ2-7; D not certain. The sequenced material came from naive CD8+ T cells from PBMCs. The sequence came from a man aged 18 to 35 in good health. Some clones in this sample may be carry-over from other donors' samples. CDR3 nucleotide sequence: TGTGCCAGCAGCCAAGGGTTAGGGTACTCCTACGAGCAGTACTTC. It encodes CASSQGLGYSYEQYF.